The sequence of this T cell receptor beta chain was determined in a study of shared clonotypes between healthy human individuals. Study-wide results and caveats: Donor scarcity curtailed the genetic and exposure-history diversity represented herein.

Researchers drew on tens of millions of PBMCs for genomic DNA from unsorted samples. CDR3 length equals 15 residues. The germline V gene encodes CDR1 MGHRA and CDR2 YSYEKL. J was trimmed by 7 bases and V by 3 bases; bases with no gene match: 12. Sequencing of unsorted PBMC DNA was carried out using ten immunoSEQ deep assay plates. Only in-frame clones appear in the TCRdb table, and some are missing; sequencing was by immunoSEQ multiplex PCR. This table holds hundreds of thousands of clones, 75% to 80% found once. With respect to this clone: Antigen: not known.

The sequencing sample was made of PBMCs. This TCR derives from a woman aged 40 to 50 in good health. Some clones in this sample may be carry-over from other donors' samples. This chain uses TRBV4-1 with TRBJ2-7; 7 bases agree with TRBD1. CDR3 in DNA: TGCGCCAGCAGCCAGTTGCCCGGGACAGCCCGTGAGCAGTACTTC. Its protein is CASSQLPGTAREQYF.